This T cell receptor (beta chain) comes out of a study of blood T cell repertoires in COVID-19 (dated by TCRdb to 2018 to 2021). Context from the whole study: Samples from collaborators originated in the United States, Italy and Spain and spanned both the acute and convalescent phases of COVID-19. The material from the prospective study consisted of cDNA or gDNA derived from T cells, B-cell-depleted T cells, or PBMCs. Subjects who had been exposed to COVID-19, were actively infected with it, or had recovered from it provided the deeply sampled blood TCRbeta repertoires that made up the dataset. The sample metadata nearly always contained a de-identified subject ID, COVID-19 status, age in years and sex. A freely available public database, intended as a resource for researchers studying the immune response to SARS-CoV-2, is where the repertoires were released. The samples were drawn from two sources: the first 160 participants of the ongoing ImmuneRACE study, and fewer than 1,500 subjects contributed by 6 global collaborators. HLA class I and class II types, where available, came from metadata supplied by the sample provider rather than from assay-based typing.

TCRbeta CDR3 regions were amplified from genomic DNA using the immunoSEQ Assay, a bias-controlled multiplex PCR. On the study's bioinformatics: The number of nucleated cells in each sample was estimated by amplification of reference gene primers within the assay. Sequence reads were collapsed and filtered to measure the absolute abundance of every unique TCRbeta CDR3 rearrangement. For each sample, productive Simpson clonality was calculated by taking the square root of Simpson's diversity index across productive rearrangements. TCRdb carries this immuneACCESS record with in-frame sequences only. Its versions omit some clonotypes, under half of them owing to an unresolved V gene in the studies checked, with the rest unexplained. Clonal size and the V and J genes are those of that table, whereas D and trimming came from the DNA. The table for this sample lists over 140,000 clones; 60% to 85% of them were counted only once. The top ten clonotypes cover approximately 5% of the sample.

Results and caveats for the whole study, not just this receptor: Clinical and demographic metadata were provided uncurated, with the amount varying by source and participant.

From the germline V gene (reference sequence), CDR1 is WNHNN and CDR2 is SYGVQD. Trimming costs V 4 bases and J 7 bases, and their ends lie 14 bases apart. CDR3 length: 14 amino acids, cysteine to phenylalanine. The sequence is cut down to CDR3 DNA, 42 bases in frame from base 1. Points on this clone: Its antigen remains unidentified. It has no much larger one-base neighbor in the sample; base qualities were not kept.

The collaborating institutions used their own protocols to collect whole blood in K2EDTA tubes. Collaborator samples were shipped for TCRbeta analysis as frozen whole blood, isolated PBMCs, or DNA extracted from either sample type. What was sequenced was peripheral blood. The receptor was derived from a woman older than 75 with active or convalescent COVID-19. The V and J genes are TRBV10-1 and TRBJ1-3, with the D gene too uncertain to name. CDR3 protein: CASSVDSRSNTIYF. The DNA is TGCGCCAGCAGTGTGGACTCCCGTAGTAACACCATATATTTT.